One and the same sample provided the 13 T cell receptor beta chains below, sequenced in a study of T cell changes during pregnancy in multiple sclerosis. Profiled with immunoSEQ multiplex PCR; TCRdb holds only in-frame clones, not every one. The sample contains tens of thousands of clones, about 91% of which appear only once. The sample here was CD4+ T cells from peripheral blood mononuclear cells, taken in the third trimester of pregnancy. These receptors were collected from a female donor in good health, enrolled as a control in a pregnancy study.

V gene TRBV11-2 combines with J gene TRBJ2-4; the match to TRBD2 covers 10 bases. With V trimmed by 0 bases and J by 0 bases, 11 bases remained unmatched. CDR3 length: 20 residues. Germline V gene data show CDR1 as SGHAT and CDR2 as FQNNGV. CDR3 sequence reads: CASSLEPQRGGQIAKNIQYF. CDR3 bases: TGTGCCAGCAGCTTAGAACCCCAGCGGGGGGGCCAGATAGCCAAAAACATTCAGTACTTC.

J is TRBJ2-3 and V is TRBV7-2, with 8 bases fitting TRBD2. This CDR3 has 17 amino acids. The junction had 11 bases not matched to a gene; V was cut back by 5 bases and J by 1 base. Germline V lookup: CDR1 SGHTA, CDR2 FQGNSA. The DNA of the CDR3 is TGTGCCAGCAGCCCAAGTGGGCGAGCGGGGGGCACAGATACGCAGTATTTT. Its protein product is CASSPSGRAGGTDTQYF.

J is TRBJ1-5 and V is TRBV10-3, with unresolved D. The CDR3 consists of 14 residues. Trimming took 6 bases from V and 3 from J, leaving 12 bases between them. Germline CDR1 reads ENHRY; CDR2 reads SYGVKD. This CDR3 is CAISPSGNNQPQHF. In nucleotides, the CDR3 is TGTGCCATCAGCCCTTCGGGTAACAATCAGCCCCAGCATTTT.

In nucleotides, the CDR3 is TGTGCCATCAGCCACGGACTAGCGGGGGGACAAGAGACCCAGTACTTC. This translates into CAISHGLAGGQETQYF. The chain couples TRBV10-3 to TRBJ2-5; TRBD2 aligns across 14 bases. With 6 bases clipped from V and 2 bases from J, the junction kept 5 bases outside the gene matches. This CDR3 comprises 16 residues. The germline gives CDR1 ENHRY, CDR2 SYGVKD.

The rearrangement links TRBV19 to TRBJ1-1, with D unclear. Per germline, CDR1 LNHDA and CDR2 SQIVND (reference sequence). The germline V and J ends were trimmed by 8 bases and 5 bases, with 15 bases remaining between them. The CDR3 spans 13 residues. CDR3 in amino acids: CASGLLMGTEAFF. The CDR3 bases are TGTGCCAGTGGACTCTTAATGGGGACTGAAGCTTTCTTT.

V is TRBV11-3 and J is TRBJ2-1; D is possibly TRBD1 (6 bases). Germline CDR1 and CDR2: SGHNT and YENEEA. Deletions cut 5 bases from V and 0 bases from J, with 17 bases between. This CDR3 is 17 amino acids long. CDR3 nucleotides: TGTGCCAGCAGCCCCCTGGGGGACATGAGCTCCTACAATGAGCAGTTCTTC. Its translation is CASSPLGDMSSYNEQFF.

This chain connects TRBV18 to TRBJ2-2; the match to TRBD1 covers 10 bases. The germline V gene encodes CDR1 KGHSH and CDR2 LQKENI. V lost 3 bases to trimming and J lost 4 bases; unmatched junction nucleotides: 5. This CDR3 has 16 amino acids. The CDR3 loop reads CASSPQGTGATGELFF. The CDR3 nucleotides read TGTGCCAGCTCACCGCAAGGGACAGGGGCCACCGGGGAGCTGTTTTTT.

The chain recombines TRBV30 with TRBJ1-2; D is unresolved. The CDR3 length is 16 residues. Germline V gives CDR1 GTSNPN, CDR2 SVGIG (reference sequence). V lost 3 bases and J 1 base, leaving 18 bases between the germline ends. The CDR3 DNA is TGTGCCTGGAGGTGGGATTATTCCGGGGTTAACTATGGCTACACCTTC. It encodes CAWRWDYSGVNYGYTF.

V gene TRBV7-6 combines with J gene TRBJ2-5, with 9 bases aligning to TRBD1. V trimming: 4 bases; J trimming: 4 bases; junction bases outside the gene matches: 10. CDR1 and CDR2 (germline): SGHVS, FNYEAQ. This CDR3 comprises 16 residues. CDR3 nucleotides: TGTGCCAGCAGCTACCCGCCACAGGGGGCAGGAGAGACCCAGTACTTC. As protein: CASSYPPQGAGETQYF.

This chain uses TRBV18 with TRBJ2-1, with 7 bases identical to TRBD1. Looked up from germline, CDR1 is KGHSH and CDR2 is LQKENI. There are 14 residues in the CDR3. V was pared by 1 base and J by 3 bases, with 0 bases of the junction left unmatched. In DNA form, the CDR3 reads TGTGCCAGCTCACCACGGGACAGCTACAATGAGCAGTTCTTC. Translation: CASSPRDSYNEQFF.

This sequence joins TRBV19 and TRBJ1-2; D unresolved. The germline V gene encodes CDR1 LNHDA and CDR2 SQIVND (reference sequence). V was cut by 4 bases and J by 2 bases, with 14 bases left in between. CDR3 length equals 15 residues. CDR3 bases: TGTGCCAGTAGTACCGCGGACTTAACAAACTATGGCTACACCTTC. Amino acid sequence: CASSTADLTNYGYTF.

Remarks on this clone: Additional DNA sequences in this sample encode the identical CDR3. The chain joins TRBV7-3 to TRBJ2-2; 15 nucleotides match TRBD2. The CDR3 runs 16 residues. Unmatched junction bases numbered 0, after V lost 3 bases and J lost 4 bases. Germline CDR1 SGHTA, CDR2 FQGTGA. The DNA of the CDR3 is TGTGCCAGCAGCTTGGGACTAGCGGGGGGCACCGGGGAGCTGTTTTTT. Its protein product is CASSLGLAGGTGELFF.

DNA for the CDR3: TGTGCCAGCAGGCCTAGCGGGGCCGGGGAGACCCAGTACTTC. Its protein is CASRPSGAGETQYF. This chain connects TRBV28 to TRBJ2-5; TRBD2 aligns across 9 bases. Germline loops: CDR1 MDHEN, CDR2 SYDVKM. This CDR3 has 14 residues. The V segment lost 6 bases and the J segment 5 bases; nucleotides outside the gene matches: 7.